These 27 T cell receptor beta chains were all obtained from the same sample, sequenced in a study of shared clonotypes between healthy human individuals. This table comes from immunoSEQ multiplex PCR, and its TCRdb copy is limited to in-frame clones, with some not included. This sample carries 2 million or so clones, over 85% of them seen once, and the ten largest clones take 0.85% to 1.2%. Naive CD8 isolation took CD45RO-negative cells positively selected for CCR7 and excluded terminally differentiated effector memory CD45RA+ cells. Material: naive CD8+ T cells sorted from blood. These receptors originate from a man aged 18 to 29 in good health.

This clone appeared once. Different DNA sequences within this sample yield the same CDR3. The J gene is TRBJ2-7, the V gene TRBV27, with D maybe TRBD1 (6 bases). CDR3 size: 14 residues. Germline-derived CDR1 and CDR2 are MNHEY and SMNVEV (reference sequence). The V end was cut by 5 bases, the J end by 0 bases, with 11 bases between. The CDR3 region is CASSPTGNSYEQYF. The DNA for the CDR3 is TGTGCCAGCAGTCCCACAGGGAACTCCTACGAGCAGTACTTC.

This clone was detected once. The chain uses TRBV4-1 and TRBJ1-5, with D possibly TRBD1 on 6 matching bases. The CDR3 contains 15 residues. Trimming removed 0 bases at V and 7 bases at J, with 13 bases between. Germline CDR1 and CDR2: MGHRA and YSYEKL. This CDR3 reads CASSQEDSLLQPQHF. In DNA form, the CDR3 reads TGCGCCAGCAGCCAAGAGGACAGCCTCCTGCAGCCCCAGCATTTT.

The chain joins TRBV2 to TRBJ2-7, with 7 bases fitting TRBD2. This CDR3 spans 15 amino acids. CDR1 SNHLY and CDR2 FYNNEI come from the germline V gene. V was clipped by 8 bases and J by 1 base; unmatched bases: 11. The DNA for the CDR3 is TGTGCCAGCGGGGGGGTTGAGCGGGAATCCTACGAGCAGTACTTC. Translated: CASGGVERESYEQYF.

The chain recombines TRBV6-5 with TRBJ2-6; possible D gene TRBD2, 5 bases. From germline, CDR1 is MNHEY and CDR2 SVGAGI. The CDR3 is made up of 15 amino acids. Trimming removed 6 bases from V and 4 bases from J, with 13 bases in between. CDR3 residues: CASSHVWEGANVLTF. CDR3 sequence (DNA): TGTGCCAGCAGCCACGTCTGGGAGGGGGCCAACGTCCTGACTTTC.

A note on this clone: The germline gene is not matched at one end of the junction; a read error may be the cause. The V call is TRBV6-1, the J call TRBJ2-7, with D tentatively TRBD1 or TRBD2 (5 bases each). Germline CDR1 MNHNS, CDR2 SASEGT. There are 15 residues in the CDR3. This CDR3 reads CASSEGAGSTYEQYF. The CDR3 nucleotides read TGTGCCAGCAGCGAAGGGGCAGGGAGCACCTACGAGCAGTACTTC.

With regard to this clone: In the same sample, other DNA sequences code for this CDR3. The gene calls are TRBV5-1 and TRBJ2-1, with 8 bases fitting TRBD2. Trimming removed 1 base from V and 2 bases from J; junction bases left unmatched: 2. This CDR3 region has 15 residues. Germline CDR1 reads SGHRS; CDR2 reads YFSETQ. CDR3 protein: CASSLSSGAYNEQFF. The CDR3 DNA is TGCGCCAGCAGCTTGAGTAGCGGGGCCTACAATGAGCAGTTCTTC. The full variable domain, with the rest looked up from reference TRBV5-1 and TRBJ2-1, is KAGVTQTPRYLIKTRGQQVTLSCSPISGHRSVSWYQQTPGQGLQFLFEYFSETQRNKGNFPGRFSGRQFSNSRSEMNVSTLELGDSALYLCASSLSSGAYNEQFFGPGTRLTVL.

In DNA form, the CDR3 reads TGTGCCACCAGCACCGTGGGACGGATCCAAGAGACCCAGTACTTC. As protein: CATSTVGRIQETQYF. This chain uses TRBV15 with TRBJ2-5; tentatively, D is TRBD1 or TRBD2 (5 bases each). The CDR3 loop spans 15 amino acids. CDR1 is LNHNV, CDR2 YYDKDF, per germline (reference sequence). V shed 4 bases and J shed 1 base, with 13 bases lying between them.

V gene TRBV15 combines with J gene TRBJ2-2, with 9 nucleotides matching TRBD2. Germline V CDR1 and CDR2: LNHNV, YYDKDF (reference sequence). The CDR3 runs to 19 residues. After removal of 4 bases from V and 3 bases from J, the junction contained 15 bases not matched to a gene. CDR3 sequence reads: CATSTYPGLAGGDTGELFF. The CDR3 DNA reads as TGTGCCACCAGCACCTACCCGGGTCTCGCGGGAGGGGACACCGGGGAGCTGTTTTTT.

This chain uses TRBV13 with TRBJ2-3; 11 bases agree with TRBD2. The CDR3 is made up of 15 amino acids. The germline V gene encodes CDR1 PRHDT and CDR2 FYEKMQ (reference sequence). V lost 7 bases to trimming and J lost 2 bases; unmatched junction nucleotides: 5. DNA for the CDR3: TGTGCCAGCACCCCGGGACTAGCGGCCACAGATACGCAGTATTTT. It specifies CASTPGLAATDTQYF. The full variable domain, completed using reference TRBV13 and TRBJ2-3, is AAGVIQSPRHLIKEKRETATLKCYPIPRHDTVYWYQQGPGQDPQFLISFYEKMQSDKGSIPDRFSAQQFSDYHSELNMSSLELGDSALYFCASTPGLAATDTQYFGPGTRLTVL.

This chain links TRBV9 with TRBJ2-3; possibly TRBD2 for D (6 bases). Germline CDR1 SGDLS, CDR2 YYNGEE. Trimming removed 5 bases from V and 2 bases from J, with 15 bases in between. The CDR3 spans 15 residues. The CDR3: CASSLWGGDTDTQYF. In nucleotides, the CDR3 is TGTGCCAGCAGTCTGTGGGGCGGGGACACAGATACGCAGTATTTT.

The gene calls are TRBV4-3 and TRBJ1-1, with TRBD1 as a possible D gene (6 bases). The germline CDR1 and CDR2 sequences are LGHNA and YSLEER. V gave up 1 base and J gave up 12 bases, with 12 bases separating them. This CDR3 has 12 amino acids. Here the CDR3 reads CASSQGEGGSFF. The CDR3 nucleotides read TGCGCCAGCAGCCAAGGAGAAGGGGGGTCTTTCTTT.

The rearrangement joins TRBV28 to TRBJ1-5; a weak D match, TRBD1 (5 bases). The CDR3 covers 14 residues. CDR1 is MDHEN, CDR2 SYDVKM, per germline. V was shortened by 3 bases and J by 5 bases, with 11 bases between the two germline ends. CDR3 bases: TGTGCCAGCAGTTTTCTTCGGGGGGATCAGCCCCAGCATTTT. Translating gives CASSFLRGDQPQHF.

This chain links TRBV5-6 with TRBJ1-1, with D possibly TRBD1 on 6 matching bases. Trimming took 4 bases from V and 6 from J, leaving 7 bases between them. The CDR3 loop spans 11 amino acids. Per the germline V gene, CDR1 is SGHDT and CDR2 is YYEEEE. The CDR3, as DNA: TGTGCCAGCAGCGGGGGCGCTGAAGCTTTCTTT. Its translation: CASSGGAEAFF.

The chain employs TRBV7-9 and TRBJ1-4, with D tentatively TRBD1 (6 bases). Germline CDR1 is SEHNR and CDR2 is FQNEAQ (reference sequence). This CDR3 has 15 residues. The V gene lost 5 bases and the J gene lost 6 bases, with 16 bases spanning the gap. This CDR3 reads CASSARQDSDEKLFF. The DNA of the CDR3 is TGTGCCAGCAGCGCAAGACAGGATTCGGATGAAAAACTGTTTTTT. Looking up the rest from reference TRBV7-9 and TRBJ1-4 gives the full variable domain: DTGVSQNPRHKITKRGQNVTFRCDPISEHNRLYWYRQTLGQGPEFLTYFQNEAQLEKSRLLSDRFSAERPKGSFSTLEIQRTEQGDSAMYLCASSARQDSDEKLFFGSGTQLSVL.

J is TRBJ2-7 and V is TRBV2; 10 bases are shared with TRBD2. CDR1 SNHLY and CDR2 FYNNEI come from the germline V gene. The length of the CDR3 is 16 residues. The J segment lost 2 bases and the V segment lost 4 bases, leaving 8 bases of the junction unmatched. In DNA form, the CDR3 reads TGTGCCAGCAGTGGATCTAGCGGGAGTGGGACCTACGAGCAGTACTTC. It codes for CASSGSSGSGTYEQYF.

The chain carries TRBV28 and TRBJ1-4; D is unclear. Deletions cut 2 bases from V and 4 bases from J, with 8 bases between. Germline-derived CDR1 and CDR2 are MDHEN and SYDVKM. The CDR3 is 14 amino acids. The DNA for the CDR3 is TGTGCCAGCAGTTTAATCCAGCATAATGAAAAACTGTTTTTT. Protein sequence: CASSLIQHNEKLFF.

The rearrangement links TRBV11-2 to TRBJ1-2; weak D call: TRBD1 (6 bases). Per the germline V gene, CDR1 is SGHAT and CDR2 is FQNNGV. The CDR3 is made up of 15 amino acids. The V end lost 0 bases, the J end lost 4 bases, and 12 bases lay between the germline ends. The CDR3 loop reads CASSLDQGRGYGYTF. The CDR3 nucleotides read TGTGCCAGCAGCTTAGATCAGGGCAGGGGCTATGGCTACACCTTC.

This clone was detected only once. The rearrangement joins TRBV7-9 to TRBJ2-3; 8 positions agree with TRBD1. The V segment lost 3 bases and the J segment 2 bases; nucleotides outside the gene matches: 13. Germline V gives CDR1 SEHNR, CDR2 FQNEAQ (reference sequence). This CDR3 has 18 residues. This chain's CDR3 is CASSLGGAGGENTDTQYF. In DNA form, the CDR3 reads TGTGCCAGCAGCTTGGGCGGGGCAGGGGGCGAAAACACAGATACGCAGTATTTT.

The CDR3 sequence is CASSPELEGPYNEQFF. The DNA for the CDR3 is TGTGCCAGCAGCCCGGAGTTGGAGGGACCCTACAATGAGCAGTTCTTC. The chain carries TRBV6-6 and TRBJ2-1; D possibly corresponds to TRBD2 (6 bases). The germline gives CDR1 MNHNY, CDR2 SVGAGI (reference sequence). The CDR3 covers 16 residues. Deletions cut 6 bases from V and 2 bases from J, with 17 bases between.

The gene calls are TRBV9 and TRBJ1-1; D gene unclear. The CDR3 has 12 amino acids. The V gene's germline CDR1 is SGDLS and CDR2 YYNGEE. V was cut by 5 bases and J by 1 base, with 6 bases left in between. The CDR3 here is CASREENTEAFF. CDR3 in DNA: TGTGCCAGCAGGGAGGAGAACACTGAAGCTTTCTTT.

The V call is TRBV6-1, the J call TRBJ1-6; 7 nucleotides line up with TRBD1. Germline V gives CDR1 MNHNS, CDR2 SASEGT. The CDR3 is 14 amino acids. The V gene end was trimmed by 6 bases and the J gene end by 4 bases; junction bases not matched to a gene: 3. CDR3 protein: CASSRDSYNSPLHF. CDR3 DNA sequence: TGTGCCAGCAGCCGGGACAGTTATAATTCACCCCTCCACTTT.

V and J are TRBV11-2 and TRBJ2-3; the D is unclear. Germline CDR1 is SGHAT and CDR2 is FQNNGV. CDR3 size: 14 residues. The V end lost 5 bases, the J end lost 0 bases, and 9 bases lay between the germline ends. The CDR3 spells CASSPFRSTDTQYF. The CDR3, as DNA: TGTGCCAGCAGCCCCTTTAGGAGCACAGATACGCAGTATTTT.

This clone has more than one count but fewer than ten. Other DNA sequences in the same sample also yield this CDR3. This rearrangement joins TRBV6-6 to TRBJ2-7; D is uncertain. CDR1 and CDR2 from the germline V gene are MNHNY and SVGAGI (reference sequence). The CDR3 covers 13 residues. V was shortened by 2 bases and J by 2 bases, with 7 bases between the two germline ends. The CDR3 region has the DNA TGTGCCAGCAGTTACAGGGCAGCCTACGAGCAGTACTTC. This codes for CASSYRAAYEQYF.

The V call is TRBV7-2, the J call TRBJ2-6; 7 bases fit TRBD1. The CDR3 has 19 residues. With V trimmed by 0 bases and J by 0 bases, 8 bases remained unmatched. Germline values: CDR1 SGHTA, CDR2 FQGNSA. The CDR3 DNA sequence: TGTGCCAGCAGCTTAGCGCCGGGACAGTTAAGCTCTGGGGCCAACGTCCTGACTTTC. Protein product: CASSLAPGQLSSGANVLTF.

The J gene is TRBJ2-5, the V gene TRBV11-2; unclear D gene. Trimming took off 0 bases at V and 4 bases at J, with 9 bases between the two ends. Germline values: CDR1 SGHAT, CDR2 FQNNGV. The CDR3 contains 14 residues. The CDR3 DNA is TGTGCCAGCAGCTTAGACAACGCCGGAGAGACCCAGTACTTC. It translates to CASSLDNAGETQYF.

The count of this clone is one. The chain combines TRBV9 with TRBJ2-1; D perhaps matches TRBD1 (7 bases). The CDR3 totals 15 residues. With 3 bases removed from V and 6 bases from J, the gap between germline ends came to 16 bases. The germline V gene encodes CDR1 SGDLS and CDR2 YYNGEE. The CDR3 nucleotides read TGTGCCAGCAGCGCCTCAGGGGGGCCCACCAATGAGCAGTTCTTC. Translating gives CASSASGGPTNEQFF. Based on the CDR3 plus reference TRBV9 and TRBJ2-1, the full variable domain is DSGVTQTPKHLITATGQRVTLRCSPRSGDLSVYWYQQSLDQGLQFLIQYYNGEERAKGNILERFSAQQFPDLHSELNLSSLELGDSALYFCASSASGGPTNEQFFGPGTRLTVL.

The chain is built from TRBV7-2 and TRBJ2-1; 9 nucleotides line up with TRBD2. V shed 1 base and J 8 bases; nucleotides not matched to a gene: 6. CDR1 SGHTA and CDR2 FQGNSA come from the germline V gene. This CDR3 is 15 amino acids long. The CDR3 protein is CASSLGSSGMDEQFF. CDR3 bases: TGTGCCAGCAGCTTAGGGTCTAGCGGGATGGATGAGCAGTTCTTC.